This TCR beta chain was sequenced during a study of T cells in tuberculosis. V shed 4 bases and J shed 5 bases, with 6 bases lying between them. Germline CDR1 and CDR2: LGHNA and YSLEER. The CDR3 extends over 12 amino acids. The repertoire was sequenced with immunoSEQ multiplex PCR; TCRdb's copy has only in-frame clones and lacks some. The table shows 88,000 or so clones, with approximately 91% occurring only once. Thawed, overnight-rested PBMC were stained with GMM-loaded CD1B tetramer, viability dye and anti-CD3, then sorted. CD1B tetramers were loaded with Rhodococcus equi-derived C32 glucose monomycolate.

This chain uses TRBV4-3 with TRBJ2-1; D not certain. This clonotype originated in an adult woman with latent tuberculosis. The sequenced sample consisted of CD1b-GMM tetramer-negative cells sorted from PBMCs. The CDR3 reads CASSRGNNEQFF. In DNA form, the CDR3 reads TGCGCCAGCAGCCGAGGCAACAATGAGCAGTTCTTC.